Listed below are T cell receptor beta chains from one sample, sequenced in a study of blood T cell repertoires in COVID-19. The protocol was immunoSEQ multiplex PCR, while the TCRdb copy is restricted to in-frame clones and leaves out a portion. The table shows about 300,000 clones, with 85% to 90% occurring only once. Sequences were obtained from PBMCs or T cells enriched from blood (not recorded which). These receptors were obtained from a woman aged 45 to 65 who had been exposed to COVID-19. CDR3s include the opening cysteine and the closing phenylalanine or tryptophan. D genes are given only for firm matches. The size entry is marked missing in some rows and otherwise reads once, few, many or a size class.

v_gene	j_gene	abundance	d_gene	CDR3nt	CDR3aa
TRBV7-2	TRBJ1-1	NA	TRBD1	TGTGCCAGCAGCTCCAGGAGGGGAGACAGGGCGCGCTATGACACTGAAGCTTTCTTT	CASSSRRGDRARYDTEAFF
TRBV6-5	TRBJ2-1	NA	NA	TGTGCCAGCAGTCCGACAGCAAACAATGAGCAGTTCTTC	CASSPTANNEQFF
TRBV4-1	TRBJ1-3	NA	TRBD1	TGCGCCAGCAGCCACGCACAGGGGGGTAGTTTCGTTGTGTCTGGAAACACCATATATTTT	CASSHAQGGSFVVSGNTIYF
TRBV19	TRBJ1-6	NA	NA	TGTGCCAGTAGTCCACGCGGGGGTTCCGGTAGCTCACCCCTCCACTTT	CASSPRGGSGSSPLHF
TRBV6-1	TRBJ2-7	NA	TRBD1	TGTGCCAGCAGTGAAACAGGGGGTAGGGACGAGCAGTACTTC	CASSETGGRDEQYF
TRBV2	TRBJ2-7	NA	NA	TGTGCCAGCAGAGCGGACCGCAACTCCTACGAGCAGTACTTC	CASRADRNSYEQYF
TRBV6-1	TRBJ2-5	NA	TRBD2	TGTGCCAGCAGTGACCCCTTAGCGGGGACGTACCAAGAGACCCAGTACTTC	CASSDPLAGTYQETQYF
TRBV19	TRBJ1-2	few	NA	TGTGCCAGTAGTATTGTCAGGTCGACCGTTAACTATGGCTACACCTTC	CASSIVRSTVNYGYTF
TRBV6-5	TRBJ1-2	NA	NA	TGTGCCAGCAGTTACGCGGGCTATGGCTACACCTTC	CASSYAGYGYTF
TRBV27	TRBJ1-2	NA	NA	TGTGCCAGCAGTCCATCAGCGGGACAATCCTATGGCTACACCTTC	CASSPSAGQSYGYTF
TRBV7-2	TRBJ2-1	NA	TRBD2	TGTGCCAGCAGCACCCGACTAGCGGGGGGCGGGGATTACAATGAGCAGTTCTTC	CASSTRLAGGGDYNEQFF
TRBV9	TRBJ2-5	few	TRBD1	TGTGCCAGCAGCGCGACCGGGACAGCGAACGGGGAGACCCAGTACTTC	CASSATGTANGETQYF
TRBV1	TRBJ1-4	NA	NA	TGCACCAGCAGCCTCCTGAGGAGGGGCGGCGCTAATGAAAAACTGTTTTTT	CTSSLLRRGGANEKLFF
TRBV28	TRBJ1-3	NA	NA	TGTGCCAGCAGTTTACCCTTATTCTCTGGAAACACCATATATTTT	CASSLPLFSGNTIYF
TRBV2	TRBJ2-7	NA	TRBD1	TGTGCCAGCAGTGGAGGATCCGGGACAGGAAGCTCCTACGAGCAGTACTTC	CASSGGSGTGSSYEQYF
TRBV27	TRBJ2-1	NA	NA	TGTGCCAGCAGTGAGTCGGCCCTGGGGGGCAATGAGCAGTTCTTC	CASSESALGGNEQFF
TRBV3-1/TRBV3-2	TRBJ2-3	NA	TRBD2	TGTGCCAGCAGCCAGTGGACTAGCGGGGGAGATACGCAGTATTTT	CASSQWTSGGDTQYF
TRBV28	TRBJ1-4	NA	TRBD1	TGTGCTATACAAAAACAGGGGATTAATGAAAAACTGTTTTTT	CAIQKQGINEKLFF
TRBV27	TRBJ1-2	few	TRBD1	TGTGCCAGCAGCCCCATAGGAGGGGGCCTTGGAGGCTACACCTTC	CASSPIGGGLGGYTF
TRBV24-1	TRBJ2-3	NA	NA	TGTGCCACCCGCAGGCCGACGCGAAGCACAGATACGCAGTATTTT	CATRRPTRSTDTQYF
TRBV6-5	TRBJ1-2	NA	NA	TGTGCCAGCAGACCCGATTCGGACTCTGGCTACACCTTC	CASRPDSDSGYTF
TRBV5-4	TRBJ2-7	NA	TRBD1	TGTGCCAGCAGCCGCCGACAGGGCTACGAGCAGTACTTC	CASSRRQGYEQYF
TRBV30	TRBJ2-1	once	TRBD2	TGTGCCTGGAGAGGACTAGCGGCATACAATGAGCAGTTCTTC	CAWRGLAAYNEQFF
TRBV3-1/TRBV3-2	TRBJ1-2	NA	NA	TGTGCCAGCAGCCAAGGGGGCAGGGCTGGCTACACCTTC	CASSQGGRAGYTF
TRBV3-1/TRBV3-2	TRBJ2-5	NA	TRBD1	TGTGCCAGCAGCTTCCGGGACAGGGACCCGGAGACCCAGTACTTC	CASSFRDRDPETQYF
TRBV5-8	TRBJ1-2	NA	NA	TGTGCCAGCAGAGGACAGAAGCTATGGAAGGACTACACCTTC	CASRGQKLWKDYTF
TRBV3-1/TRBV3-2	TRBJ1-3	NA	NA	TGTGCCAGCAGCCAATGGGGGCCTGGAAACACCATATATTTT	CASSQWGPGNTIYF
TRBV15	TRBJ1-4	NA	NA	TGTGCCACTATCCGACAGCAGGGAAGAGGCGAAAAACTGTTTTTT	CATIRQQGRGEKLFF
TRBV10-3	TRBJ1-6	once	NA	TGTGCCATCAGTGCGGTGAGCTCCTATAATTCACCCCTCCACTTT	CAISAVSSYNSPLHF
TRBV5-4	TRBJ2-7	NA	TRBD1	TGTGCCAGCGGGGACAGGAGCTCCTACGAGCAGTACTTC	CASGDRSSYEQYF
TRBV19	TRBJ1-3	NA	NA	TGTGCCAGTAGTACCCGACAGGCGGGAAACACCATATATTTT	CASSTRQAGNTIYF
TRBV29-1	TRBJ1-2	NA	NA	TGCAGCGTTGCAGGGGCAAACTATGGCTACACCTTC	CSVAGANYGYTF
TRBV12-3/TRBV12-4	TRBJ2-1	NA	TRBD2	TGTGCCAGCAGGGGCGGGGGCTACAATGAGCAGTTCTTC	CASRGGGYNEQFF
TRBV27	TRBJ2-1	once	TRBD1	TGTGCCAGCACGACAGGGTACAATGAGCAGTTCTTC	CASTTGYNEQFF
TRBV3-1/TRBV3-2	TRBJ1-1	NA	NA	TGTGCCAGCAGCCAAGGCGGGGGTGGCACTGAAGCTTTCTTT	CASSQGGGGTEAFF
TRBV6-2/TRBV6-3	TRBJ1-1	once	TRBD1	TGTGCCAGCAGCTCTCTCACGGGACAGATGAACACTGAAGCTTTCTTT	CASSSLTGQMNTEAFF
TRBV5-1	TRBJ2-5	NA	TRBD1	TGCGCCAGCAGGCCGGACAGGGGAGGTGAGACCCAGTACTTC	CASRPDRGGETQYF
TRBV6-5	TRBJ2-7	NA	TRBD2	TGTGCCTCATTAGCGGGGGCGCTGACCTACGAGCAGTACTTC	CASLAGALTYEQYF
TRBV28	TRBJ1-4	NA	TRBD1	TGTGCCAGCAGTTTCCGGGACAGTAGGGAAAAACTGTTTTTT	CASSFRDSREKLFF
TRBV5-1	TRBJ2-1	NA	TRBD1	TGCGCCAGCAGCCCGGGGACAGGGCGATACAATGAGCAGTTCTTC	CASSPGTGRYNEQFF
TRBV7-9	TRBJ1-5	NA	NA	TGTGCCAGCAGCGCCACTAATCAGCCCCAGCATTTT	CASSATNQPQHF
TRBV28	TRBJ1-2	NA	NA	TGTGCCAGCAGTGCGCCGTCAATGCTTGGCTACACCTTC	CASSAPSMLGYTF
TRBV24-1	TRBJ2-2	NA	TRBD2	TGTGCCACCAAGGATGGTGGGACTAGCGGGGGGCAAAACACCGGGGAGCTGTTTTTT	CATKDGGTSGGQNTGELFF